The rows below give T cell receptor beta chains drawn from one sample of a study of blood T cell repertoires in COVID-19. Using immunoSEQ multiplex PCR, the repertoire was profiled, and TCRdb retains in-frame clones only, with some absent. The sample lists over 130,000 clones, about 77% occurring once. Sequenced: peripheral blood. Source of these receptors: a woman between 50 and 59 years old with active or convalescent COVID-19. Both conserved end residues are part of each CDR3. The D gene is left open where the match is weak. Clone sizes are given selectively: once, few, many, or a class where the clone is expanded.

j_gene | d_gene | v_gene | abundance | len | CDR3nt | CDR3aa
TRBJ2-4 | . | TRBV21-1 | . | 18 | TGTGCCAGCAGCAAAGCAGTAAGAGGGAGGAGGGGCAAAAACATTCAGTACTTC | CASSKAVRGRRGKNIQYF
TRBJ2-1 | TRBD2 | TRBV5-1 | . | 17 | TGCGCCAGCAGCTTGTGGGTAGCGGGGTCTTCCTACAATGAGCAGTTCTTC | CASSLWVAGSSYNEQFF
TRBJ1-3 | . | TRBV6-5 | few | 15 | TGTGCCAGCAGCGAGAGTATCTACTCTGGAAACACCATATATTTT | CASSESIYSGNTIYF
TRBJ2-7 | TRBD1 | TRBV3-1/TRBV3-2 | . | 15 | TGTGCCAGCAGCCCCCAAGACAGGGGAGTACGGGAGCAGTACTTC | CASSPQDRGVREQYF
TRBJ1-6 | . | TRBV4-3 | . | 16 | TGCGCCAGCAGCCAACATACTGGACAGTATAATTCACCCCTCCACTTT | CASSQHTGQYNSPLHF
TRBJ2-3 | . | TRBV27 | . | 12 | TGTGCCAGCAGTTGGGGGGCAGATACGCAGTATTTT | CASSWGADTQYF
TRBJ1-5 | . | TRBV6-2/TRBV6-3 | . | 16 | TGTGCCAGCAGTTACAGGGGGAGAACCGACAATCAGCCCCAGCATTTT | CASSYRGRTDNQPQHF
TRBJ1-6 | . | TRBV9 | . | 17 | TGTGCCAGCAGCTCAGGCGGGGTAGAGTTCTATAATTCACCCCTCCACTTT | CASSSGGVEFYNSPLHF
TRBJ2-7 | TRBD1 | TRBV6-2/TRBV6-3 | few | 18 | TGTGCCAGCAGTTACTCGCCGGGACAGGGTGGTTTTTCGAACGAGCAGTACTTC | CASSYSPGQGGFSNEQYF
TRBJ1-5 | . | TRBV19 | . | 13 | TGTGCCAGTAGCCAGGGGTTCAATCAGCCCCAGCATTTT | CASSQGFNQPQHF
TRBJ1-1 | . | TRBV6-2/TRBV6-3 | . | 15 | TGTGCCAGCAGTTCTCGGAGGACCATGAACACTGAAGCTTTCTTT | CASSSRRTMNTEAFF
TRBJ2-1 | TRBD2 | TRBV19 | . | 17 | TGTGCCAGTAGTATTTCTAGCGGGGGCGCCTCCTACAATGAGCAGTTCTTC | CASSISSGGASYNEQFF
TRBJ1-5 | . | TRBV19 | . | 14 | TGTGCCAGTAGTATAGGCGGGCAAGGGCAGCCCCAGCATTTT | CASSIGGQGQPQHF
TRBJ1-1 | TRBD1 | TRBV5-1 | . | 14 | TGCGCCAGCAGCACCTTAGACAGGGGGACTGAAGCTTTCTTT | CASSTLDRGTEAFF
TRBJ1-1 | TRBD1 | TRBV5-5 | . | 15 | TGTGCCAGCAGCTGGACGACAGGGTCGGCCGCTGAAGCTTTCTTT | CASSWTTGSAAEAFF
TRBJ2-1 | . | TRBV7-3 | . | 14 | TGTGCCAGCAGCTTAGCTCGGGGAGGCTATGAGCAGTTCTTC | CASSLARGGYEQFF
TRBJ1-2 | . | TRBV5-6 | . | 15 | TGTGCCAGCAGCTTGGGGAGGTTCGCTAACTATGGCTACACCTTC | CASSLGRFANYGYTF
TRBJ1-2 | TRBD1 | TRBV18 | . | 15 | TGTGCCAGCTCACCAAATTCAGGGACAGGGGACGGCTACACCTTC | CASSPNSGTGDGYTF
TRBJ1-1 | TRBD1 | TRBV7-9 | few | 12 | TGTGCCAGCAGCGTGGACAGGGGGAGAGCTTTCTTT | CASSVDRGRAFF
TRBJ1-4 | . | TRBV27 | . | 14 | TGTGCCAGCAGTCATGAAACAGGGCGGGAGAAACTGTTTTTT | CASSHETGREKLFF
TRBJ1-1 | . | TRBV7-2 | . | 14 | TGTGCCAGCAGCTTCCTGGACAGTTTCTATGAAGCTTTCTTT | CASSFLDSFYEAFF
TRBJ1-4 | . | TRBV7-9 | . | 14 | TGTGCCAGCAGCTTCCCGGGGGAGGGTGAAAAACTGTTTTTT | CASSFPGEGEKLFF
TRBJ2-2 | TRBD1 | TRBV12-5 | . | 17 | TGTGCTAGTGGTTTGGCCCGGACAGGGGGTAACACCGGGGAGCTGTTTTTT | CASGLARTGGNTGELFF